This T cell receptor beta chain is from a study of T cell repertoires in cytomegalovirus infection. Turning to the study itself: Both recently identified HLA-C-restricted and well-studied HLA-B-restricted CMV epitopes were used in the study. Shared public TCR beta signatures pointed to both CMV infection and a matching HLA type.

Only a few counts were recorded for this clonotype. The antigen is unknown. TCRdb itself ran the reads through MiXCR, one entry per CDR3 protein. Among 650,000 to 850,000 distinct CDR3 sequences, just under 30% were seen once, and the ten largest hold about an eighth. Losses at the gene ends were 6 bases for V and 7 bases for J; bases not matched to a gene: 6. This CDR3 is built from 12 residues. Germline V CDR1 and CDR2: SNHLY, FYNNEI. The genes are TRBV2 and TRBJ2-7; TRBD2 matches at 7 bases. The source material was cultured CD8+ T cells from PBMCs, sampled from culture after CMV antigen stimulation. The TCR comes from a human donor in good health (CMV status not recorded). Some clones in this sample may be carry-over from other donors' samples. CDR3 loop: CASRSPGREQYF. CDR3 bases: TGTGCCAGCAGGTCGCCCGGGAGGGAGCAGTACTTC.